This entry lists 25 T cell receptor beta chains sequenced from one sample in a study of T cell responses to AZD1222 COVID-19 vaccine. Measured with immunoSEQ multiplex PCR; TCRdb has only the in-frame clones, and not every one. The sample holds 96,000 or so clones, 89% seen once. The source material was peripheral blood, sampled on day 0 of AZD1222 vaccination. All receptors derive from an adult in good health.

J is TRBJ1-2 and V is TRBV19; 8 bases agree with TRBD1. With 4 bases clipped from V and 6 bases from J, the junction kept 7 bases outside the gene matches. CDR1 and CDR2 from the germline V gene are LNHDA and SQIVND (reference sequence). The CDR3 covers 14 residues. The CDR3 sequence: CASSTRGQGHGYTF. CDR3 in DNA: TGTGCCAGTAGTACCAGGGGGCAGGGCCATGGCTACACCTTC.

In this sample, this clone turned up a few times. The CDR3 DNA reads TGCGCCAGCAGCCGGGATGAGCGGGTCTCCTACGAGCAGTACTTC. Amino acids: CASSRDERVSYEQYF. The rearrangement links TRBV4-1 to TRBJ2-7; possibly TRBD2 for D (6 bases). Germline CDR1 is MGHRA and CDR2 is YSYEKL. Trimming removed 4 bases from V and 0 bases from J, with 13 bases in between. The CDR3 runs 15 residues.

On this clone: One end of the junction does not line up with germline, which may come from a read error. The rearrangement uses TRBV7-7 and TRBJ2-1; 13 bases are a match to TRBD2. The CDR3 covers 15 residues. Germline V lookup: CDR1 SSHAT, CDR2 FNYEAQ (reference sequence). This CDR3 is CASSQTSGGAGEQFF. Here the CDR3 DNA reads TGTGCTAGCAGCCAAACTAGCGGGGGGGCCGGTGAGCAGTTCTTC.

The CDR3 DNA follows: TGTGCCAGCAGTCCCCGGGACAGAGCCTACGAGCAGTACTTC. Translating it yields CASSPRDRAYEQYF. This chain connects TRBV6-5 to TRBJ2-7; TRBD1 matches 7 bases. This CDR3 has 14 amino acids. Germline CDR1 reads MNHEY; CDR2 reads SVGAGI. The trim removed 5 bases at V and 2 bases at J, leaving 6 bases unmatched.

The CDR3 loop is CASSHRDRGSNEQFF. The DNA for the CDR3 is TGCGCCAGCAGCCACCGGGACAGAGGTTCCAATGAGCAGTTCTTC. The genes are TRBV5-1 and TRBJ2-1, with 7 bases fitting TRBD1. This CDR3 spans 15 amino acids. V was clipped by 4 bases and J by 6 bases; unmatched bases: 10. Germline lookup yields CDR1 SGHRS and CDR2 YFSETQ.

CDR3 amino acids: CASSPGVSPTQYF. CDR3 bases: TGTGCCAGCAGCCCCGGTGTGTCGCCTACGCAGTATTTT. The V and J genes are TRBV7-2 and TRBJ2-3; no clear D. V was trimmed by 5 bases and J by 8 bases, leaving 14 bases between them. Germline CDR1 reads SGHTA; CDR2 reads FQGNSA. The CDR3 sequence is 13 residues long.

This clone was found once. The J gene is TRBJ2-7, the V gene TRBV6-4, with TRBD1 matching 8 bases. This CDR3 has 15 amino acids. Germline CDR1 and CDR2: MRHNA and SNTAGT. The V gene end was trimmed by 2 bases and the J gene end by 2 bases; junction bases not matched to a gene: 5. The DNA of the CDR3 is TGTGCCAGCAGTGACCCGGGACAGGACCCCTACGAGCAGTACTTC. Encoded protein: CASSDPGQDPYEQYF.

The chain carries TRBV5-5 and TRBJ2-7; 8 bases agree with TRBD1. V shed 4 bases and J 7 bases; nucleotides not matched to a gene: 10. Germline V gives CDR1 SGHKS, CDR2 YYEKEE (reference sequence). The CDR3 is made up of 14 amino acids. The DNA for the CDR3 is TGTGCCAGCAGCCTAGGACAGGGAACGGGGGAGCAGTACTTC. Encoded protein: CASSLGQGTGEQYF.

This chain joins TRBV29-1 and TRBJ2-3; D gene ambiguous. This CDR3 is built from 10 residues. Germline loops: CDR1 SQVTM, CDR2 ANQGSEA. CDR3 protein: CTVQTDTQYF. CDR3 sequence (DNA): TGCACCGTCCAGACAGATACGCAGTATTTT.

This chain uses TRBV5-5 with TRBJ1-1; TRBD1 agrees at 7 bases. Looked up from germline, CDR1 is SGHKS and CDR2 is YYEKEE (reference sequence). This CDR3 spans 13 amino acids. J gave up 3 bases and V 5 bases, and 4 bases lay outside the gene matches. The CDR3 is CASREGADTEAFF. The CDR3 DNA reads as TGTGCCAGCAGGGAGGGGGCTGACACTGAAGCTTTCTTT.

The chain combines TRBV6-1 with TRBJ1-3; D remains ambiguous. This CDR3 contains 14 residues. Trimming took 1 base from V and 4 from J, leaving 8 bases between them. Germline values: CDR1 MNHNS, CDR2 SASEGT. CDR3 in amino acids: CASSEGVSGNTIYF. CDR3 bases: TGTGCCAGCAGTGAAGGGGTTTCGGGAAACACCATATATTTT.

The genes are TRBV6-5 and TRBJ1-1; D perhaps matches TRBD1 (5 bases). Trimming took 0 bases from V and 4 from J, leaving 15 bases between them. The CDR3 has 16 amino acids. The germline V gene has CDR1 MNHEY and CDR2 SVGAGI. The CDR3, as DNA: TGTGCCAGCAGTTACTCTACCGGCGGGGACGGCACTGAAGCTTTCTTT. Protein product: CASSYSTGGDGTEAFF.

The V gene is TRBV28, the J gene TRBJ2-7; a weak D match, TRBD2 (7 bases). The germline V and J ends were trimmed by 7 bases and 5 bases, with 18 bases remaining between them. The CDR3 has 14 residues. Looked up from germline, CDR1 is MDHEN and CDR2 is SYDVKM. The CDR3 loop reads CASTLRGGKNEQYF. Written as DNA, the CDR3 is TGTGCCAGCACCCTGAGGGGGGGAAAGAACGAGCAGTACTTC. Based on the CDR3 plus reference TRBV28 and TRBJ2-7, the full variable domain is DVKVTQSSRYLVKRTGEKVFLECVQDMDHENMFWYRQDPGLGLRLIYFSYDVKMKEKGDIPEGYSVSREKKERFSLILESASTNQTSMYLCASTLRGGKNEQYFGPGTRLTVT.

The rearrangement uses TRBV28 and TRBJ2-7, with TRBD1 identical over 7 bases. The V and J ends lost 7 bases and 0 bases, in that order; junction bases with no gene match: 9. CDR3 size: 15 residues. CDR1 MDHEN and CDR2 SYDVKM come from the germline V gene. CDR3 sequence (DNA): TGTGCCAGCAAGAACCAGGGACAGCTCTCCTACGAGCAGTACTTC. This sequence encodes CASKNQGQLSYEQYF.

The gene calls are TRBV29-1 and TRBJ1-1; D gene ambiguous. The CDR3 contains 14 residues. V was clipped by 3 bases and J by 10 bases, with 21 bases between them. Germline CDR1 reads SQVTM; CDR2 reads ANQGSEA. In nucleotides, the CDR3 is TGCAGCGTTGAGAACCAGTGGGTAGGCATCGGAGCTTTCTTT. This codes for CSVENQWVGIGAFF. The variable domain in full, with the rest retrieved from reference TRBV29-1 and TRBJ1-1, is SAVISQKPSRDICQRGTSLTIQCQVDSQVTMMFWYRQQPGQSLTLIATANQGSEATYESGFVIDKFPISRPNLTFSTLTVSNMSPEDSSIYLCSVENQWVGIGAFFGQGTRLTVV.

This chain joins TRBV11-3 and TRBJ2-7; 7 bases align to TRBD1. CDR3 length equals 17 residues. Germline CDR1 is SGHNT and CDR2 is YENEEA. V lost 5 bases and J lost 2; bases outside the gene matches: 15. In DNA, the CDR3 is TGTGCCAGCAGCCCAAGACGAAACAGGGGATTGGCCTACGAGCAGTACTTC. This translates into CASSPRRNRGLAYEQYF.

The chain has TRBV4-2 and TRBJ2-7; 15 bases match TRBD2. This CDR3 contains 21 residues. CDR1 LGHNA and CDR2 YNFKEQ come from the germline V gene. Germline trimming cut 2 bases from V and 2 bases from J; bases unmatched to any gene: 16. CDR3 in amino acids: CASSQSLGPGLAGGKTYEQYF. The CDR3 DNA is TGTGCCAGCAGCCAATCTTTGGGCCCCGGACTAGCGGGGGGGAAGACCTACGAGCAGTACTTC.

CDR3 nucleotides: TGTGCCAGCAACGACCAGGGGTTATCCTACGAGCAGTACTTC. This encodes CASNDQGLSYEQYF. The chain couples TRBV11-2 to TRBJ2-7, with D perhaps TRBD1 (6 bases). The CDR3 extends over 14 amino acids. Looked up from germline, CDR1 is SGHAT and CDR2 is FQNNGV. V lost 7 bases and J 1 base, leaving 14 bases between the germline ends.

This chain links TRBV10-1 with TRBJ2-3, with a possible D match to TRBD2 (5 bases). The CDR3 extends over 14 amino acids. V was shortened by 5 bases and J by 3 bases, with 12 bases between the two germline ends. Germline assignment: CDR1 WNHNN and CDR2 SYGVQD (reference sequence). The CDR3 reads CASSLAIGTDTQYF. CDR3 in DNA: TGCGCCAGCAGTCTAGCTATAGGGACAGATACGCAGTATTTT.

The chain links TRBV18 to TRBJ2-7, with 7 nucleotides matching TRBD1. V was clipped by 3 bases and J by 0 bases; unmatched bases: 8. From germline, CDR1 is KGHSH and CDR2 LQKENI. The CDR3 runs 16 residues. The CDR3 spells CASSPTTGTSSYEQYF. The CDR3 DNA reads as TGTGCCAGCTCACCGACGACAGGGACGAGCTCCTACGAGCAGTACTTC. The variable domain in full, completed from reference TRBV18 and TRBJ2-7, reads NAGVMQNPRHLVRRRGQEARLRCSPMKGHSHVYWYRQLPEEGLKFMVYLQKENIIDESGMPKERFSAEFPKEGPSILRIQQVVRGDSAAYFCASSPTTGTSSYEQYFGPGTRLTVT.

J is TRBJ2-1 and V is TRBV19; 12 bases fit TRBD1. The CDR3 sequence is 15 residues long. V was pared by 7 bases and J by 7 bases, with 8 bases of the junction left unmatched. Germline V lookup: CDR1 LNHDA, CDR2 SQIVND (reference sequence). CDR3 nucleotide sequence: TGTGCCAGTACCCATAAGGGACAGGGGGCGAATGAGCAGTTCTTC. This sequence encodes CASTHKGQGANEQFF.

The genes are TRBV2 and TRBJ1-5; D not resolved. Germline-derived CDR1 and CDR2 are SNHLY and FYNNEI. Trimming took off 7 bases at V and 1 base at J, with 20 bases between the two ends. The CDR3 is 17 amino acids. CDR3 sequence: CASTISAGFRSNQPQHF. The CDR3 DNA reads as TGTGCCAGCACCATAAGTGCGGGGTTTCGGAGCAATCAGCCCCAGCATTTT.

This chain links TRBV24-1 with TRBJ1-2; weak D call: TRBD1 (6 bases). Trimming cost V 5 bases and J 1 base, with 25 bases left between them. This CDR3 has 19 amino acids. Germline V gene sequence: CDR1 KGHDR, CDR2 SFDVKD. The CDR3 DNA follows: TGTGCCACCAGTGGGAACCCGAGCAGTAATACAGGGAATAACTATGGCTACACCTTC. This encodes CATSGNPSSNTGNNYGYTF.

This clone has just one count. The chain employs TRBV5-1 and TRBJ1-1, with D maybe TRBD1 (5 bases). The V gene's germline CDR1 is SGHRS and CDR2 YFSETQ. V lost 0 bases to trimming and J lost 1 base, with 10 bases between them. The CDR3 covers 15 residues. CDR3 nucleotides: TGCGCCAGCAGCTTGGGGGGGACGGAGAACACTGAAGCTTTCTTT. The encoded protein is CASSLGGTENTEAFF.

CDR3 sequence reads: CASRTGGAGQPQHF. In DNA form, the CDR3 reads TGTGCCAGCAGGACAGGGGGCGCGGGTCAGCCCCAGCATTTT. The V call is TRBV28, the J call TRBJ1-5, with TRBD1 matching 10 bases. Per germline, CDR1 MDHEN and CDR2 SYDVKM. This CDR3 region has 14 residues. With 6 bases clipped from V and 6 bases from J, the junction kept 5 bases outside the gene matches.